These 7 T cell receptor beta chains originate from one sample sequenced in a study of cytomegalovirus exposure and HLA in healthy donors. Use of 60 Vbeta and 13 Jbeta primers characterized the PCR. Measured with immunoSEQ multiplex PCR; TCRdb has only the in-frame clones, and not every one. Altogether 100,000 to 150,000 clones are present, roughly a sixth being singletons, with the ten largest covering about 3%. Sample: PBMCs. These receptors came from a female donor in good health and CMV-seropositive.

V and J are TRBV6-5 and TRBJ1-5; TRBD1 matches 10 bases. This CDR3 comprises 15 residues. Per the germline V gene, CDR1 is MNHEY and CDR2 is SVGAGI. V was pared by 4 bases and J by 5 bases, with 5 bases of the junction left unmatched. The CDR3 reads CASSWDRGGDQPQHF. CDR3 nucleotide sequence: TGTGCCAGCAGTTGGGACAGGGGTGGCGATCAGCCCCAGCATTTT.

Here the CDR3 reads CASSTSEIQETQYF. The CDR3 nucleotides are TGTGCCAGTAGTACATCCGAGATTCAAGAGACCCAGTACTTC. V gene TRBV19 combines with J gene TRBJ2-5; D unclear. The CDR3 totals 14 residues. The germline CDR1 and CDR2 sequences are LNHDA and SQIVND (reference sequence). Trimming took 4 bases from V and 2 from J, leaving 11 bases between them. Supplemented by reference TRBV19 and TRBJ2-5, the full variable domain reads DGGITQSPKYLFRKEGQNVTLSCEQNLNHDAMYWYRQDPGQGLRLIYYSQIVNDFQKGDIAEGYSVSREKKESFPLTVTSAQKNPTAFYLCASSTSEIQETQYFGPGTRLLVL.

J is TRBJ2-7 and V is TRBV5-1; D is unclear. Germline-derived CDR1 and CDR2 are SGHRS and YFSETQ. V dropped 3 bases and J dropped 4 bases, with 5 bases sitting between them. This CDR3 is built from 11 residues. The CDR3 DNA reads as TGCGCCAGCAGCTCGGAGTACGAGCAGTACTTC. It specifies CASSSEYEQYF.

The chain is built from TRBV6-1 and TRBJ2-7; D gene uncertain. V lost 1 base to trimming and J lost 8 bases, with 12 bases between them. Germline V CDR1 and CDR2: MNHNS, SASEGT. The CDR3 is made up of 13 amino acids. The CDR3 here is CASSEDLGRQQYF. CDR3 nucleotide sequence: TGTGCCAGCAGTGAAGATTTGGGCAGGCAGCAGTACTTC.

CDR3 sequence: CASSSAWGTGGHEQFF. In DNA, the CDR3 is TGTGCCAGCAGCTCAGCATGGGGAACAGGGGGCCATGAGCAGTTCTTC. V is TRBV9 and J is TRBJ2-1; 9 nucleotides align to TRBD1. The germline gives CDR1 SGDLS, CDR2 YYNGEE. CDR3 size: 16 residues. The trim removed 4 bases at V and 8 bases at J, leaving 13 bases unmatched.

The genes are TRBV27 and TRBJ1-5; D call uncertain. CDR1 is MNHEY and CDR2 is SMNVEV in the germline V gene (reference sequence). V lost 0 bases and J lost 3, with 6 bases in between. The CDR3 contains 14 residues. CDR3 bases: TGTGCCAGCAGTTTATCTCCCCACAATCAGCCCCAGCATTTT. Its protein product is CASSLSPHNQPQHF.

Details on this clone: The identical CDR3 is also encoded by other nucleotide sequences in the sample. This chain connects TRBV5-1 to TRBJ2-3; no clear D. There are 13 residues in the CDR3. V lost 1 base and J lost 1, with 4 bases in between. CDR1 SGHRS and CDR2 YFSETQ come from the germline V gene. This chain's CDR3 is CASSLPGTDTQYF. CDR3 coding DNA: TGCGCCAGCAGCTTGCCAGGCACAGATACGCAGTATTTT.